This T cell receptor (beta chain) was observed in a study of T cells in pancreatic ductal adenocarcinoma. The repertoire was sequenced with immunoSEQ multiplex PCR; TCRdb's copy has only in-frame clones and lacks some. The sample includes about 97,000 clones, 90% to 95% seen only once; the top ten take 2.5% to 3.5%. This clone showed up just once. Its antigen remains unidentified. Notes on the study in general: Results skew toward the minority of patients with early-stage disease. Mean clonality was roughly 0.1 in tumors and about 0.079 in blood, not significantly different. Unique clonotypes were 7.5 to 10-fold more numerous in blood than in tumor. Enrichment of CD45RO+ effector over naive T cells in tumors may bias clonality.

The selected patients with pancreatic ductal adenocarcinoma had surgery but no neoadjuvant therapy. V lost 2 bases and J 4 bases, leaving 14 bases between the germline ends. The CDR3 covers 15 residues. Germline V gene data show CDR1 as KGHSH and CDR2 as LQKENI. The chain joins TRBV18 to TRBJ1-1, with D unclear. The specimen sequenced was PBMCs. The origin of this receptor is a human donor with pancreatic ductal adenocarcinoma. CDR3 residues: CASSPTEAPATEAFF. The CDR3 nucleotides read TGTGCCAGCTCACCAACGGAGGCACCGGCCACTGAAGCTTTCTTT.